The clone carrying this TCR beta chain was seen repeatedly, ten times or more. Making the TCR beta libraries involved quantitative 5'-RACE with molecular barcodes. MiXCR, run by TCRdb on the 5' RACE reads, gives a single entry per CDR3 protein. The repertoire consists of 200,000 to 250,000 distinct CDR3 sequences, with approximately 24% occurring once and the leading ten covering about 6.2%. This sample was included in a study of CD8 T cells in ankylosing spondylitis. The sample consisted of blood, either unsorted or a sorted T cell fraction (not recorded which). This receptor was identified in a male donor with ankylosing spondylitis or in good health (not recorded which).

The CDR3 loop is CSADRGTGGGTDTQYF. CDR3 nucleotide sequence: TGCAGTGCAGACCGTGGGACGGGTGGGGGTACAGATACGCAGTATTTT. The V call is TRBV20-1, the J call TRBJ2-3, with D possibly called TRBD1 or TRBD2 (5 bases each). V was shortened by 6 bases and J by 3 bases, with 22 bases between the two germline ends. Germline CDR1 is DFQATT and CDR2 is SNEGSKA (reference sequence). The CDR3 has 16 residues.